The T cell receptor (beta chain) described here comes from a study of T cell clonotyping in hematopoietic cell transplantation. The wider study: Recipients' pretransplant samples followed cytoreduction.

The method was immunoSEQ multiplex PCR; TCRdb's version includes in-frame clones alone and lacks a portion of them. The sample holds tens of thousands of clones, approximately 80% seen once. Time point noted: recipient sample about 28 days before transplant, after cytoreduction. The clonotype originates from a woman in her sixties or seventies with acute myeloid leukemia. Some clones in this sample may be carry-over from other donors' samples. Sample: peripheral blood mononuclear cells, taken before stem cell transplant.

This chain's CDR3 is CASSMAARGNQPQHF. CDR3 nucleotide sequence: TGTGCCAGTAGTATGGCCGCCCGTGGCAATCAGCCCCAGCATTTT. The V gene is TRBV19, the J gene TRBJ1-5; D is uncertain. The germline CDR1 and CDR2 sequences are LNHDA and SQIVND (reference sequence). Trimming stripped 3 bases from V and 2 bases from J, with 11 bases between. The CDR3 is made up of 15 amino acids.